Presented here are 12 T cell receptor beta chains from one specimen sequenced in a study of T cell responses to AZD1222 COVID-19 vaccine. Clones were read by immunoSEQ multiplex PCR, and TCRdb kept only the in-frame ones, dropping some. Of under 200,000 clones detected, roughly nine tenths appear once; the ten largest clones hold 3.5% to 4%. Sequencing was performed on peripheral blood, taken 28 days after the second dose of the MenACWY control vaccine. Receptors originate from an adult who received the MenACWY meningococcal vaccine as a control.

The chain uses TRBV7-6 and TRBJ2-1; possibly TRBD2 for D (5 bases). The V end was cut by 5 bases, the J end by 8 bases, with 13 bases between. This CDR3 has 13 residues. CDR1 is SGHVS and CDR2 is FNYEAQ in the germline V gene. Here the CDR3 DNA reads TGTGCCAGCAGCACGACTACCAGCGATGAGCAGTTCTTC. Translated: CASSTTTSDEQFF. Complete variable domain (other parts from reference TRBV7-6 and TRBJ2-1): GAGVSQSPRYKVTKRGQDVALRCDPISGHVSLYWYRQALGQGPEFLTYFNYEAQQDKSGLPNDRFSAERPEGSISTLTIQRTEQRDSAMYRCASSTTTSDEQFFGPGTRLTVL.

The chain joins TRBV6-2 or TRBV6-3 to TRBJ2-1, with 9 nucleotides matching TRBD1. The germline V gene has CDR1 MNHEY and CDR2 SVGEGT. This CDR3 has 17 residues. With 2 bases clipped from V and 6 bases from J, the junction kept 11 bases outside the gene matches. CDR3 sequence reads: CASSYVSGTGQGNEQFF. CDR3 coding DNA: TGTGCCAGCAGTTACGTCTCCGGGACAGGGCAGGGCAATGAGCAGTTCTTC.

This chain's CDR3 is CASSIRHEQYF. Written as DNA, the CDR3 is TGTGCCAGCAGCATCCGGCACGAGCAGTACTTC. The V and J genes are TRBV5-8 and TRBJ2-7, with D uncertain. The V gene lost 4 bases and the J gene lost 5 bases, with 7 bases spanning the gap. CDR3 size: 11 residues. Germline CDR1 SGHTS, CDR2 YDEGEE. The variable domain in full, completed from reference TRBV5-8 and TRBJ2-7, reads EAGVTQSPTHLIKTRGQQATLRCSPISGHTSVYWYQQALGLGLQFLLWYDEGEERNRGNFPPRFSGRQFPNYSSELNVNALELEDSALYLCASSIRHEQYFGPGTRLTVT.

The chain employs TRBV5-1 and TRBJ1-1, with D possibly TRBD1 on 5 matching bases. The CDR3 extends over 14 amino acids. CDR1 and CDR2 from the germline V gene are SGHRS and YFSETQ. Trimming stripped 9 bases from V and 1 base from J, with 16 bases between. For the CDR3, the DNA is TGCGCCACCTCCGAGGGGTTCGCGAACACTGAAGCTTTCTTT. Residues: CATSEGFANTEAFF.

This rearrangement joins TRBV2 to TRBJ2-3; no clear D gene. This CDR3 region has 15 residues. Trimming removed 3 bases at V and 3 bases at J, with 13 bases between. Germline lookup yields CDR1 SNHLY and CDR2 FYNNEI. CDR3 protein: CASSDRLMRTDTQYF. The CDR3 nucleotides are TGTGCCAGCAGTGACAGGTTAATGAGGACAGATACGCAGTATTTT.

The chain employs TRBV19 and TRBJ2-3; the match to TRBD2 covers 7 bases. Germline V lookup: CDR1 LNHDA, CDR2 SQIVND (reference sequence). V lost 5 bases to trimming and J lost 2 bases; unmatched junction nucleotides: 7. This CDR3 is built from 15 residues. The CDR3 DNA sequence: TGTGCCAGTAGTCTCGGACTAGAACTCACAGATACGCAGTATTTT. This encodes CASSLGLELTDTQYF. Full variable domain (missing parts from reference TRBV19 and TRBJ2-3): DGGITQSPKYLFRKEGQNVTLSCEQNLNHDAMYWYRQDPGQGLRLIYYSQIVNDFQKGDIAEGYSVSREKKESFPLTVTSAQKNPTAFYLCASSLGLELTDTQYFGPGTRLTVL.

The chain recombines TRBV7-2 with TRBJ2-5; the D is unclear. The V end was cut by 0 bases, the J end by 4 bases, with 9 bases between. From germline, CDR1 is SGHTA and CDR2 FQGNSA. This CDR3 contains 14 residues. CDR3 sequence: CASSLAGNIETQYF. CDR3 sequence (DNA): TGTGCCAGCAGCTTAGCCGGCAACATAGAGACCCAGTACTTC.

This clone was counted once. V and J are TRBV5-1 and TRBJ1-4; D gene ambiguous. The V end lost 0 bases, the J end lost 7 bases, and 16 bases lay between the germline ends. Germline values: CDR1 SGHRS, CDR2 YFSETQ. The CDR3 is made up of 16 amino acids. DNA for the CDR3: TGCGCCAGCAGCTTGGGAGGACCCTTGGGTGGTGAAAAACTGTTTTTT. Its protein is CASSLGGPLGGEKLFF. Based on the CDR3 plus reference TRBV5-1 and TRBJ1-4, the full variable domain is KAGVTQTPRYLIKTRGQQVTLSCSPISGHRSVSWYQQTPGQGLQFLFEYFSETQRNKGNFPGRFSGRQFSNSRSEMNVSTLELGDSALYLCASSLGGPLGGEKLFFGSGTQLSVL.

The chain recombines TRBV21-1 with TRBJ2-1; TRBD2 is taken as the D call from the table, unchecked against the DNA. TRBV21-1 is a known pseudogene. The CDR3 has 15 residues. The CDR3 reads CASSKDAGAYNEQFF. CDR3 nucleotides: TGTGCCAGCAGCAAAGATGCGGGAGCTTACAATGAGCAGTTCTTC.

The chain has TRBV11-3 and TRBJ2-3; D is ambiguous. CDR1 and CDR2 from the germline V gene are SGHNT and YENEEA. The CDR3 covers 14 residues. The ends were cut back, 5 bases at V and 1 base at J, with 10 bases in the middle. In nucleotides, the CDR3 is TGTGCCAGCAGCCAAGCAAGGGGCACAGATACGCAGTATTTT. Its protein product is CASSQARGTDTQYF.

V and J are TRBV27 and TRBJ1-5, with TRBD1 as a possible D gene (5 bases). V was cut by 6 bases and J by 7 bases, with 13 bases left in between. The CDR3 runs 13 residues. Germline CDR1 is MNHEY and CDR2 is SMNVEV (reference sequence). Here the CDR3 reads CASSGAGLQPQHF. CDR3 bases: TGTGCCAGCAGCGGGGCGGGCCTCCAGCCCCAGCATTTT.

The gene calls are TRBV19 and TRBJ2-7; 11 nucleotides match TRBD1. Germline V gene sequence: CDR1 LNHDA, CDR2 SQIVND (reference sequence). The CDR3 consists of 16 residues. The V gene end was trimmed by 5 bases and the J gene end by 0 bases; junction bases not matched to a gene: 6. The CDR3 loop is CASSPRGQGGSYEQYF. In DNA, the CDR3 is TGTGCCAGTAGTCCCCGGGGACAGGGGGGCTCCTACGAGCAGTACTTC.